This entry is about one T cell receptor beta chain. The antigen remains undetermined. The data derive from a study of shared clonotypes between healthy human individuals. Looked up from germline, CDR1 is SGDLS and CDR2 is YYNGEE. The CDR3 is 16 amino acids. V dropped 3 bases and J dropped 5; count of bases not matched to a gene: 4. At a deep level, the assay was run. Genomic DNA of each subset was evenly split across several immunoSEQ plates. The assay was immunoSEQ multiplex PCR, and TCRdb's table has in-frame clones only and misses some. The sample shows roughly 2.6 million clones, around 90% of them seen only once. Whole-study results and caveats: Owing to a small donor count, the genetic and exposure-history diversity represented was limited. Naive subsets usually exceeded memory subsets in estimated richness.

The sequence was collected from a young man in good health. The V and J genes are TRBV9 and TRBJ2-1; 14 bases are a match to TRBD2. Sequenced material: naive CD4+ T cells sorted from blood. Subset reported: CD45RA+ positively selected. For the CDR3, the DNA is TGTGCCAGCAGCGAAGGGACTAGCGGGAGTAACAATGAGCAGTTCTTC. This encodes CASSEGTSGSNNEQFF.